This TCR beta chain appears in the sequencing data of a study of T-cell reconstitution after alpha-beta-depleted transplantation in children. General study points: It was reported that alpha-beta T cells came from several hundred expanded graft clones (about two months after transplant).

The TCRbeta library was prepared with unique molecular identifiers. TCRdb redid the calling of the PCR reads with MiXCR, one entry per CDR3 protein. The sample yields roughly 200,000 distinct CDR3 sequences, approximately 8% seen once. Only a few counts were recorded for this clonotype. No antigen is known for it. The CDR3 is 14 amino acids. Germline trimming cut 5 bases from V and 3 bases from J; bases unmatched to any gene: 6. The material was PBMCs, mostly from graft donor cells, obtained 360 days after TCRalphabeta/CD19-depleted stem cell transplant. The sequence came from a male patient between 2 and 15 years old who had a stem cell transplant for acute myeloid leukemia, so the T cells may come from the graft donor. The J gene is TRBJ2-5, the V gene TRBV12-3 or TRBV12-4; the match to TRBD1 covers 7 bases. CDR3 region: CASSKTGKKETQYF. DNA for the CDR3: TGTGCCAGCAGTAAGACAGGGAAAAAAGAGACCCAGTACTTC.